A selection of T cell receptor beta chains follows, all from one sample in a study of T-cell memory formation after mild COVID-19. One entry per CDR3 protein results from TCRdb running MiXCR on the 5' RACE reads. The sample contains roughly 610,000 distinct CDR3 sequences, roughly a sixth of which appear only once. Sequencing input: PBMCs or a T cell subset sorted from them (not recorded which). These receptors all come from an adult woman who had mild COVID-19 (a few samples of this study predate the infection). Cell type and time point are not known. CDR3s include the opening cysteine and the closing phenylalanine or tryptophan. Each record gives: CDR3 length, D gene, J gene, clone size, V gene, CDR3 protein, CDR3 DNA. A D gene is named only where the DNA matches it firmly. Rows give clone size only sometimes, using once, few, many, or a class for an expanded clone.

>14|NA|TRBJ1-1|NA|TRBV20-1
CSARDQGANTEAFF
TGCAGTGCTAGAGATCAAGGGGCAAACACTGAAGCTTTCTTT
>13|NA|TRBJ2-7|few|TRBV20-1
CSARDPRDGEQYF
TGCAGTGCTAGAGATCCGCGGGACGGCGAGCAGTACTTC
>15|NA|TRBJ2-1|many|TRBV20-1
CSAHRLGGSYNEQFF
TGCAGTGCGCACAGACTAGGAGGGTCCTACAATGAGCAGTTCTTC
>15|NA|TRBJ2-1|few|TRBV7-2
CASSGPETREGEQFF
TGTGCCAGCAGCGGACCCGAGACTAGAGAGGGTGAGCAGTTCTTC
>16|NA|TRBJ2-3|NA|TRBV4-2
CASSQPLAKGADTQYF
TGTGCCAGCAGCCAACCCCTAGCGAAGGGGGCAGATACGCAGTATTTT
>16|TRBD2|TRBJ2-2|few|TRBV18
CASSPRSSGSAGELFF
TGTGCCAGCTCACCACGGTCTAGCGGGAGTGCCGGGGAGCTGTTTTTT
>12|NA|TRBJ2-3|NA|TRBV20-1
CSARNSADTQYF
TGCAGTGCTAGAAACTCTGCAGATACGCAGTATTTT
>14|NA|TRBJ1-2|NA|TRBV20-1
CSAQSVRRDYGYTF
TGCAGTGCCCAATCCGTTAGGAGGGACTATGGCTACACCTTC
>15|NA|TRBJ1-1|NA|TRBV5-1
CASSEGVGMNTEAFF
TGCGCCAGCAGCGAAGGGGTTGGGATGAACACTGAAGCTTTCTTT
>12|TRBD1|TRBJ1-1|NA|TRBV27
CASGTVNTEAFF
TGTGCCAGCGGGACAGTGAACACTGAAGCTTTCTTT
>16|NA|TRBJ2-3|few|TRBV6-5
CASSQGGVPSIDTQYF
TGTGCCAGCAGTCAAGGCGGGGTCCCGAGTATAGATACGCAGTATTTT
>16|TRBD1|TRBJ1-4|few|TRBV19
CASSREPGQGNEKLFF
TGTGCCAGTAGTAGGGAACCGGGACAGGGTAATGAAAAACTGTTTTTT
>15|NA|TRBJ2-7|few|TRBV5-1
CASSLVADSPFEQYF
TGCGCCAGCAGCTTGGTGGCGGACAGCCCGTTCGAGCAGTACTTC
>13|NA|TRBJ2-1|NA|TRBV9
CASSVETFNEQFF
TGTGCCAGCAGCGTAGAGACCTTCAATGAGCAGTTCTTC
>15|NA|TRBJ2-2|NA|TRBV20-1
CSARDPRTLTGELFF
TGCAGTGCTAGAGACCCGCGGACGCTGACCGGGGAGCTGTTTTTT
>16|TRBD2|TRBJ2-7|NA|TRBV9
CASSVPSGKSSYEQYF
TGTGCCAGCAGCGTGCCTAGCGGTAAAAGCTCCTACGAGCAGTACTTC
>13|TRBD2|TRBJ2-4|NA|TRBV24-1
CATSEYTSGGQYF
TGTGCCACCAGTGAATACACTAGCGGGGGGCAGTACTTC
>12|NA|TRBJ1-2|NA|TRBV29-1
CSVDQSPYGYTF
TGCAGCGTTGACCAGTCCCCCTATGGCTACACCTTC
>16|NA|TRBJ2-2|few|TRBV6-7
CASRNLGGRPTGELFF
TGTGCCAGCAGAAATTTGGGTGGGAGGCCCACCGGGGAGCTGTTTTTT
>13|NA|TRBJ1-1|NA|TRBV29-1
CSVARVTNTEAFF
TGCAGCGTTGCGCGGGTGACGAACACTGAAGCTTTCTTT
>17|NA|TRBJ2-3|NA|TRBV7-2
CASSPLGSQSSTDTQYF
TGTGCCAGCAGCCCATTGGGGAGCCAATCTTCCACAGATACGCAGTATTTT
>15|NA|TRBJ1-6|few|TRBV12-3/TRBV12-4
CASSARREYVSPLHF
TGTGCCAGCAGCGCCCGACGGGAGTATGTTTCACCCCTCCACTTT
>14|NA|TRBJ2-5|few|TRBV5-1
CASSVGDLQETQYF
TGCGCCAGCAGCGTTGGGGACCTACAAGAGACCCAGTACTTC
>19|NA|TRBJ2-1|NA|TRBV6-5
CASSFLYGFAGSSYNEQFF
TGTGCCAGCAGTTTCCTTTATGGGTTTGCGGGAAGCTCCTACAATGAGCAGTTCTTC
>14|NA|TRBJ2-5|NA|TRBV12-3/TRBV12-4
CASSPRRFQETQYF
TGTGCCAGCAGTCCCCGACGATTCCAAGAGACCCAGTACTTC
>13|NA|TRBJ2-5|few|TRBV5-1
CASSPGDQETQYF
TGCGCCAGCAGCCCCGGGGACCAAGAGACCCAGTACTTC
>15|TRBD1|TRBJ1-1|few|TRBV5-6
CASSYLTGVPTEAFF
TGTGCCAGCAGCTATCTGACAGGGGTGCCCACTGAAGCTTTCTTT
>14|TRBD1|TRBJ1-1|NA|TRBV12-3/TRBV12-4
CASSRDRVFGEAFF
TGTGCCAGCAGCCGGGACAGGGTTTTCGGTGAAGCTTTCTTT
>16|TRBD1|TRBJ2-5|NA|TRBV16
CASSQGDRGRQETQYF
TGTGCCAGCAGCCAAGGGGACAGGGGCCGCCAAGAGACCCAGTACTTC
>14|NA|TRBJ1-6|few|TRBV3-1
CASSQGGTGSPLHF
TGTGCCAGCAGCCAAGGGGGTACGGGATCACCCCTCCACTTT
>17|TRBD2|TRBJ2-1|many|TRBV18
CASSPAGGPSSYNEQFF
TGTGCCAGCTCACCAGCGGGGGGCCCAAGCTCCTACAATGAGCAGTTCTTC
>14|NA|TRBJ2-2|few|TRBV3-1
CASSQERNTGELFF
TGTGCCAGCAGCCAAGAACGGAACACCGGGGAGCTGTTTTTT
>13|NA|TRBJ2-7|few|TRBV24-1
CATSDWAGTEQYF
TGTGCCACCAGTGATTGGGCCGGGACCGAGCAGTACTTC
>17|TRBD2|TRBJ2-1|few|TRBV6-5
CASSYLSGKKSYNEQFF
TGTGCCAGCAGTTACCTCAGCGGGAAGAAGTCATACAATGAGCAGTTCTTC
>15|NA|TRBJ2-1|NA|TRBV12-3/TRBV12-4
CASCRKGLPDNEQFF
TGTGCCAGCTGCCGTAAAGGCCTTCCAGACAATGAGCAGTTCTTC
>18|TRBD2|TRBJ2-2|few|TRBV5-6
CASSRRDYELIYTGELFF
TGTGCCAGCAGCCGCCGGGACTACGAATTGATCTACACCGGGGAGCTGTTTTTT
>16|NA|TRBJ1-6|few|TRBV20-1
CSARDKGGAVNSPLHF
TGCAGTGCTAGAGATAAGGGGGGCGCGGTTAATTCACCCCTCCACTTT
>13|NA|TRBJ1-3|many|TRBV18
CASSPFLGDTIYF
TGTGCCAGCTCACCATTTTTGGGTGACACCATATATTTT
>15|NA|TRBJ2-5|NA|TRBV5-1
CASSLLPGDKETQYF
TGCGCCAGCAGCTTGCTCCCGGGAGATAAAGAGACCCAGTACTTC
>12|NA|TRBJ2-7|few|TRBV12-3/TRBV12-4
CASSPEPDEQYF
TGTGCCAGCAGTCCGGAACCGGACGAGCAGTACTTC
>13|NA|TRBJ1-1|few|TRBV3-1
CASSQDASSGAFF
TGTGCCAGCAGCCAAGATGCATCGTCGGGAGCTTTCTTT
>13|NA|TRBJ2-7|few|TRBV12-3/TRBV12-4
CASSFLRAYEQYF
TGTGCCAGCAGTTTCTTGAGGGCCTACGAGCAGTACTTC
>13|NA|TRBJ2-1|NA|TRBV3-1
CASSQERMNEQFF
TGTGCCAGCAGCCAAGAGAGGATGAATGAGCAGTTCTTC
>16|TRBD1|TRBJ1-5|few|TRBV24-1
CATSDRDRGFNQPQHF
TGTGCCACCAGTGATCGGGACAGGGGATTCAATCAGCCCCAGCATTTT
>14|TRBD1|TRBJ2-7|NA|TRBV5-1
CASSEDRVRYEQYF
TGCGCCAGCAGCGAGGACAGGGTGCGATACGAGCAGTACTTC
>16|NA|TRBJ2-1|few|TRBV20-1
CSAEALSGLPYNEQFF
TGCAGTGCGGAAGCACTGAGCGGGCTTCCCTACAATGAGCAGTTCTTC
>15|NA|TRBJ1-1|NA|TRBV5-1
CASSHPVGGAGEAFF
TGCGCCAGCAGTCATCCTGTGGGGGGAGCGGGAGAAGCTTTCTTT
>15|NA|TRBJ2-7|NA|TRBV9
CASSARVDGSYEQYF
TGTGCCAGCAGCGCGAGGGTGGACGGTTCGTACGAGCAGTACTTC
>15|NA|TRBJ1-5|NA|TRBV4-1
CASSQDQWGEQPQHF
TGCGCCAGCAGCCAAGATCAATGGGGAGAACAGCCCCAGCATTTT
>16|TRBD1|TRBJ1-3|few|TRBV10-3
CAISEPGTGSGNTIYF
TGTGCCATCAGTGAGCCGGGGACAGGCTCTGGAAACACCATATATTTT
>17|TRBD2|TRBJ2-5|few|TRBV19
CASSPGLAGPRRETQYF
TGTGCCAGTAGTCCCGGACTAGCGGGCCCAAGGAGAGAGACCCAGTACTTC
>18|TRBD2|TRBJ2-2|NA|TRBV4-1
CASSQLAGGLRNTGELFF
TGCGCCAGCAGTCAACTAGCGGGGGGACTACGGAACACCGGGGAGCTGTTTTTT
>15|TRBD2|TRBJ2-1|NA|TRBV4-3
CASSQEPSGYNEQFF
TGCGCCAGCAGCCAAGAGCCTAGCGGCTACAATGAGCAGTTCTTC
>14|TRBD1|TRBJ1-4|NA|TRBV4-1
CASSNRGVREKLFF
TGCGCCAGCAGTAACAGGGGAGTACGGGAAAAACTGTTTTTT
>13|NA|TRBJ1-4|NA|TRBV20-1
CSARAPTNEKLFF
TGCAGTGCTAGGGCGCCAACTAATGAAAAACTGTTTTTT
>15|TRBD1|TRBJ2-7|NA|TRBV11-2
CASSPSPGQAYEQYF
TGTGCCAGCAGCCCTTCTCCGGGACAGGCCTACGAGCAGTACTTC
>17|TRBD1|TRBJ2-3|few|TRBV6-6
CASSYTGTGVSTDTQYF
TGTGCCAGCAGTTATACCGGGACAGGGGTTAGCACAGATACGCAGTATTTT
>14|NA|TRBJ1-3|NA|TRBV15
CATSRVPSGNTIYF
TGTGCCACCAGCAGAGTCCCCTCTGGAAACACCATATATTTT
>16|NA|TRBJ2-7|NA|TRBV7-2
CASSQRAAGGSYEQYF
TGTGCCAGCAGCCAACGTGCAGCGGGCGGCTCCTACGAGCAGTACTTC
>15|TRBD1|TRBJ1-1|few|TRBV20-1
CSARVPTGRNTEAFF
TGCAGTGCTAGGGTTCCGACAGGGCGGAACACTGAAGCTTTCTTT